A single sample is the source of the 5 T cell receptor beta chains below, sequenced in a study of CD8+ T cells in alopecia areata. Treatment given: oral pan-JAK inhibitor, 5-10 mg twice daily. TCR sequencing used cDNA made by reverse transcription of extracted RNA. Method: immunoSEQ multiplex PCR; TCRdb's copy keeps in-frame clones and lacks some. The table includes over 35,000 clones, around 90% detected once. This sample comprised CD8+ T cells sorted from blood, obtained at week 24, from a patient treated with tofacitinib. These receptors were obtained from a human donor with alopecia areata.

CDR3 nucleotide sequence: TGTGCCAGCAGCACCTTCCCATCGACTAGAAACACTGAAGCTTTCTTT. Translated: CASSTFPSTRNTEAFF. The chain carries TRBV7-8 and TRBJ1-1; D not resolved. The CDR3 is made up of 16 amino acids. Between the trimmed V and J ends, which lost 5 bases and 2 bases, there was a span of 18 bases. The germline V gene encodes CDR1 SGHVS and CDR2 FQNEAQ.

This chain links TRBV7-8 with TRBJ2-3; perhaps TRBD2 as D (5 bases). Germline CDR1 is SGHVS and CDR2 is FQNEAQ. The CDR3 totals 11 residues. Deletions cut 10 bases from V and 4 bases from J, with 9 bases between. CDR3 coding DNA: TGTGCCAAGAAAGCGGCAGATACGCAGTATTTT. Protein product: CAKKAADTQYF.

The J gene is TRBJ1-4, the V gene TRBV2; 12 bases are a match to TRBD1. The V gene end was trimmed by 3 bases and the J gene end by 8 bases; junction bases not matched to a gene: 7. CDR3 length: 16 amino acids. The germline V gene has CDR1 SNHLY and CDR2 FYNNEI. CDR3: CASSEGTGGRGEKLFF. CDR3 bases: TGTGCCAGCAGTGAGGGGACAGGGGGCCGAGGAGAAAAACTGTTTTTT.

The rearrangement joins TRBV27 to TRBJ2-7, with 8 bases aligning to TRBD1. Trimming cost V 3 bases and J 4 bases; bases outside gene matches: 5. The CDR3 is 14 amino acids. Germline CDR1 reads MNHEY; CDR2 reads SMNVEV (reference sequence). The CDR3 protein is CASSFSRGQYEQYF. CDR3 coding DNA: TGTGCCAGCAGTTTCAGCAGGGGGCAGTACGAGCAGTACTTC.

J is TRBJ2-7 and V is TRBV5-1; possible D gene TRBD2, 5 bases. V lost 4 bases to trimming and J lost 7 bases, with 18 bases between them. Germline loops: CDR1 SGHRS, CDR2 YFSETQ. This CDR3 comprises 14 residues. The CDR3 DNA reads TGCGCCAGCAGCCTCGCTAGTAACGGGATTGAGCAGTACTTC. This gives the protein CASSLASNGIEQYF. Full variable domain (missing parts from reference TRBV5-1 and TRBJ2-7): KAGVTQTPRYLIKTRGQQVTLSCSPISGHRSVSWYQQTPGQGLQFLFEYFSETQRNKGNFPGRFSGRQFSNSRSEMNVSTLELGDSALYLCASSLASNGIEQYFGPGTRLTVT.